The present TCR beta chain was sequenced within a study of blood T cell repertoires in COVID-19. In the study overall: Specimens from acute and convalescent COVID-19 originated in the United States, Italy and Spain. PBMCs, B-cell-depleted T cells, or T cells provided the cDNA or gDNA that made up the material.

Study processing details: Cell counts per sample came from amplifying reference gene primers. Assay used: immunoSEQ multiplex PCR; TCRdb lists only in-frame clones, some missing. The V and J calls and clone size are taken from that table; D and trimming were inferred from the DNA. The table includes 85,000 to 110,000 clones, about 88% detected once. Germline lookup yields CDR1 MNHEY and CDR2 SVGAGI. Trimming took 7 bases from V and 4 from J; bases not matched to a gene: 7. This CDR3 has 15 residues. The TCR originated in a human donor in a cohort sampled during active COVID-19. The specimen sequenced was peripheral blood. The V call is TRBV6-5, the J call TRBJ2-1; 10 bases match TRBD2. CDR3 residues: CASTESSGGYNEQFF. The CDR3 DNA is TGTGCCAGCACCGAGTCTAGCGGGGGATACAATGAGCAGTTCTTC.